A single sample is the source of the 26 T cell receptor beta chains below, sequenced in a study of regulatory dendritic cells for organ transplantation. Method: immunoSEQ multiplex PCR; TCRdb's copy keeps in-frame clones and lacks some. The sample contains roughly 34,000 clones, around 90% of which appear only once. The material sequenced was naive CD4+ T cells from blood. Described subset: CD45RA+ naive T cells. These receptors originate from a human donor in good health.

This chain links TRBV5-8 with TRBJ1-4; D unclear. Trimming cost V 5 bases and J 0 bases, with 11 bases left between them. The CDR3 runs to 15 residues. The germline CDR1 and CDR2 sequences are SGHTS and YDEGEE. CDR3: CASSKGVATNEKLFF. CDR3 nucleotides: TGTGCCAGCAGTAAGGGAGTTGCAACTAATGAAAAACTGTTTTTT. Looking up the rest from reference TRBV5-8 and TRBJ1-4 gives the full variable domain: EAGVTQSPTHLIKTRGQQATLRCSPISGHTSVYWYQQALGLGLQFLLWYDEGEERNRGNFPPRFSGRQFPNYSSELNVNALELEDSALYLCASSKGVATNEKLFFGSGTQLSVL.

The chain combines TRBV19 with TRBJ1-5; tentatively, D is TRBD1 (6 bases). The V end was cut by 4 bases, the J end by 7 bases, with 11 bases between. The CDR3 loop spans 13 amino acids. Germline assignment: CDR1 LNHDA and CDR2 SQIVND (reference sequence). CDR3 amino acids: CASSTGVRQPQHF. The CDR3 nucleotides read TGTGCCAGTAGTACAGGGGTTAGACAGCCCCAGCATTTT.

In DNA, the CDR3 is TGTGCCAGCAGCTTGGGGGCTAACTATGGCTACACCTTC. Its translation is CASSLGANYGYTF. The genes are TRBV7-2 and TRBJ1-2, with D possibly matching TRBD1 (5 bases). The CDR3 has 13 amino acids. Germline V gives CDR1 SGHTA, CDR2 FQGNSA. Between the trimmed V and J ends, which lost 3 bases and 0 bases, there was a span of 5 bases.

A note on this clone: A read error may produce the germline difference seen at one junction end. J is TRBJ2-1 and V is TRBV5-1, with 7 bases that match TRBD1. This CDR3 has 15 amino acids. Germline V gives CDR1 SGHRS, CDR2 YFSETQ. CDR3 coding DNA: TGCGCCAGCAGCTTGGGACAGGGTCCCTACAATGAACAGTTCTTC. As protein: CASSLGQGPYNEQFF.

The V gene is TRBV7-2, the J gene TRBJ2-3; D is undetermined. CDR1 is SGHTA, CDR2 FQGNSA, per germline. This CDR3 comprises 11 residues. The V end lost 5 bases, the J end lost 4 bases, and 4 bases lay between the germline ends. The CDR3 is CASSHPDTQYF. The CDR3 DNA follows: TGTGCCAGCAGCCATCCAGATACGCAGTATTTT. The full variable domain, with the rest looked up from reference TRBV7-2 and TRBJ2-3, is GAGVSQSPSNKVTEKGKDVELRCDPISGHTALYWYRQSLGQGLEFLIYFQGNSAPDKSGLPSDRFSAERTGGSVSTLTIQRTQQEDSAVYLCASSHPDTQYFGPGTRLTVL.

This chain uses TRBV15 with TRBJ2-3; D call uncertain. The CDR3 loop spans 11 amino acids. The V end was cut by 7 bases, the J end by 4 bases, with 6 bases between. CDR1 and CDR2 from the germline V gene are LNHNV and YYDKDF (reference sequence). CDR3 region: CATISADTQYF. CDR3 coding DNA: TGTGCCACCATTTCGGCAGATACGCAGTATTTT.

Points on this clone: The germline gene is not matched at one end of the junction; a read error may be the cause. This chain joins TRBV27 and TRBJ2-7; perhaps TRBD1 as D (6 bases). This CDR3 has 13 amino acids. The germline CDR1 and CDR2 sequences are MNHEY and SMNVEV (reference sequence). This CDR3 is CASSLGQSYEQYF. The CDR3 DNA reads TGTGCCAGCAGTCTAGGACAGTCCTATGAGCAGTACTTC.

The rearrangement links TRBV11-3 to TRBJ2-7, with TRBD1 matching 8 bases. The V gene's germline CDR1 is SGHNT and CDR2 YENEEA. With V trimmed by 1 base and J by 6 bases, 2 bases remained unmatched. This CDR3 is 13 amino acids long. The CDR3 DNA reads as TGTGCCAGCAGCTTAGTGGGGACAGGCGAGCAGTACTTC. It encodes CASSLVGTGEQYF.

This clone appeared once. The V call is TRBV6-5, the J call TRBJ1-1, with D perhaps TRBD1 (6 bases). The CDR3 is 15 residues long. Per the germline V gene, CDR1 is MNHEY and CDR2 is SVGAGI. Trimming pared 6 bases from V and 2 bases from J, leaving 16 bases between. The CDR3 is CASRTDGGGNTEAFF. In nucleotides, the CDR3 is TGTGCCAGCAGGACGGATGGGGGCGGCAACACTGAAGCTTTCTTT.

V gene TRBV27 combines with J gene TRBJ2-5; 8 bases agree with TRBD1. V lost 5 bases, J lost 2 bases, and 7 bases stayed unmatched. Per germline, CDR1 MNHEY and CDR2 SMNVEV (reference sequence). The CDR3 spans 15 residues. CDR3 nucleotide sequence: TGTGCCAGCAGTGCGGACAGGGTTCGGCAAGAGACCCAGTACTTC. Its translation: CASSADRVRQETQYF.

The genes are TRBV27 and TRBJ2-1; 10 bases align to TRBD2. Germline CDR1 reads MNHEY; CDR2 reads SMNVEV (reference sequence). The trim removed 4 bases at V and 7 bases at J, leaving 7 bases unmatched. This CDR3 has 15 amino acids. The CDR3 loop reads CASSSRLAGVNEQFF. As DNA, the CDR3 is TGTGCCAGCAGTTCGAGGCTAGCGGGAGTTAATGAGCAGTTCTTC.

The chain carries TRBV18 and TRBJ2-7; 8 nucleotides agree with TRBD1. Trimming removed 3 bases from V and 2 bases from J; junction bases left unmatched: 9. Germline V CDR1 and CDR2: KGHSH, LQKENI. The CDR3 contains 16 residues. CDR3 region: CASSPQSMDRAYEQYF. CDR3 nucleotide sequence: TGTGCCAGCTCACCTCAATCGATGGACAGGGCCTACGAGCAGTACTTC.

The V and J genes are TRBV6-5 and TRBJ2-5; D possibly corresponds to TRBD1 (6 bases). Germline V CDR1 and CDR2: MNHEY, SVGAGI. Trimming pared 10 bases from V and 5 bases from J, leaving 11 bases between. The CDR3 extends over 11 amino acids. The CDR3 nucleotides read TGTGCCAATACAGGGTGGGAGACCCAGTACTTC. The encoded protein is CANTGWETQYF.

The V call is TRBV7-2, the J call TRBJ1-5, with unresolved D. The CDR3 loop spans 12 amino acids. Trimming took 4 bases from V and 5 from J, leaving 6 bases between them. Germline assignment: CDR1 SGHTA and CDR2 FQGNSA. This CDR3 is CASSWPYQPQHF. Written as DNA, the CDR3 is TGTGCCAGCAGCTGGCCGTATCAGCCCCAGCATTTT.

The genes are TRBV18 and TRBJ2-7, with D possibly being TRBD1 or TRBD2 (5 bases each). With 3 bases removed from V and 2 bases from J, the gap between germline ends came to 11 bases. Per germline, CDR1 KGHSH and CDR2 LQKENI. The CDR3 covers 14 residues. The CDR3 nucleotides are TGTGCCAGCTCACCTAGGGACGAACCCTACGAGCAGTACTTC. Its protein is CASSPRDEPYEQYF.

V is TRBV5-1 and J is TRBJ1-3; maybe TRBD1 (5 bases). CDR3 size: 18 residues. CDR1 is SGHRS, CDR2 YFSETQ, per germline. V lost 0 bases to trimming and J lost 0 bases, with 16 bases between them. CDR3 nucleotide sequence: TGCGCCAGCAGCTTGGAACCCAACTCAGGGTCCTCTGGAAACACCATATATTTT. Encoded protein: CASSLEPNSGSSGNTIYF.

The chain employs TRBV5-1 and TRBJ2-6; D gene unclear. V lost 3 bases and J lost 4, with 8 bases in between. The CDR3 spans 14 residues. Germline lookup yields CDR1 SGHRS and CDR2 YFSETQ. CDR3 in amino acids: CASSSRSGANVLTF. The CDR3 nucleotides are TGCGCCAGCAGCTCCAGGTCCGGGGCCAACGTCCTGACTTTC.

The V and J genes are TRBV18 and TRBJ2-2, with a tentative D call TRBD2 (6 bases). The CDR3 covers 15 residues. The V end was cut by 4 bases, the J end by 1 base, with 10 bases between. Germline CDR1 is KGHSH and CDR2 is LQKENI. The CDR3 DNA is TGTGCCAGCTCACGGGGTAGCGGGAACACCGGGGAGCTGTTTTTT. It specifies CASSRGSGNTGELFF.

The chain combines TRBV7-2 with TRBJ2-3; the D is unclear. The CDR3 length is 14 residues. V was cut by 5 bases and J by 4 bases, with 13 bases left in between. Germline V gives CDR1 SGHTA, CDR2 FQGNSA. Here the CDR3 reads CASSPPRGADTQYF. The CDR3 region has the DNA TGTGCCAGCAGCCCTCCTAGAGGTGCAGATACGCAGTATTTT.

The chain is built from TRBV4-3 and TRBJ2-7; a weak D match, TRBD2 (5 bases). CDR3 length: 17 residues. CDR1 and CDR2 from the germline V gene are LGHNA and YSLEER. Trimming removed 0 bases from V and 2 bases from J, with 17 bases in between. The CDR3 nucleotides are TGCGCCAGCAGCCAAGACCGGGGTCCTGGTTCGCCCTACGAGCAGTACTTC. It encodes CASSQDRGPGSPYEQYF.

The chain combines TRBV2 with TRBJ2-7; a possible D gene is TRBD1 (6 bases). Per germline, CDR1 SNHLY and CDR2 FYNNEI. This CDR3 contains 14 residues. Trimming removed 7 bases from V and 2 bases from J, with 15 bases in between. As DNA, the CDR3 is TGTGCCAGCACCGGTCAGGGGAATACCTACGAGCAGTACTTC. Its translation: CASTGQGNTYEQYF.

This chain links TRBV6-5 with TRBJ1-2, with D maybe TRBD1 (6 bases). CDR3 length equals 14 residues. Trimming removed 2 bases from V and 4 bases from J, with 11 bases in between. Germline V gene lookup returns CDR1 MNHEY and CDR2 SVGAGI. As DNA, the CDR3 is TGTGCCAGCAGTTACGGCGGGGGCGGCTATGGCTACACCTTC. It yields the protein CASSYGGGGYGYTF.

This chain uses TRBV5-1 with TRBJ2-7, with TRBD1 matching over 7 bases. The V gene end was trimmed by 4 bases and the J gene end by 4 bases; junction bases not matched to a gene: 5. Germline lookup yields CDR1 SGHRS and CDR2 YFSETQ. The CDR3 is 13 amino acids. CDR3 sequence (DNA): TGCGCCAGCAGCAGAACAGGGGTGTACGAGCAGTACTTC. It translates to CASSRTGVYEQYF.

The chain couples TRBV28 to TRBJ1-1; the D is unclear. Per the germline V gene, CDR1 is MDHEN and CDR2 is SYDVKM. CDR3 length: 12 amino acids. Trimming took 5 bases from V and 11 from J, leaving 15 bases between them. The CDR3 loop is CASSLLNSPAFF. DNA of the CDR3: TGTGCCAGCAGTCTATTAAACAGTCCCGCTTTCTTT.

This chain uses TRBV6-5 with TRBJ1-4; TRBD1 matches 7 bases. CDR1 MNHEY and CDR2 SVGAGI come from the germline V gene. V dropped 2 bases and J dropped 7; count of bases not matched to a gene: 10. There are 16 residues in the CDR3. CDR3 region: CASSYARTGAFEKLFF. As DNA, the CDR3 is TGTGCCAGCAGTTACGCCCGGACAGGCGCATTTGAAAAACTGTTTTTT.

In this sample, this clone turned up a few times. The chain uses TRBV18 and TRBJ1-1; TRBD1 matches at 8 bases. Germline trimming cut 6 bases from V and 1 base from J; bases unmatched to any gene: 1. The CDR3 has 13 residues. Germline V gives CDR1 KGHSH, CDR2 LQKENI. The CDR3 reads CASSGQGNTEAFF. The CDR3 DNA reads TGTGCCAGCTCCGGACAGGGGAACACTGAAGCTTTCTTT.